The sequence of this T cell receptor (beta chain) was determined in a study of blood T cell repertoires in COVID-19. Turning to the study itself: Sites across the United States, Italy and Spain contributed samples from acute and convalescent COVID-19. Sample material is recorded as cDNA or gDNA derived from T cells, B-cell-depleted T cells, or PBMCs.

Per germline, CDR1 MNHNS and CDR2 SASEGT. There are 13 residues in the CDR3. V was cut by 0 bases and J by 13 bases, with 10 bases left in between. In its sample, this clone was seen once. In the original workflow: Amplified reference gene primers provided the basis for estimating nucleated cell counts. This table comes from immunoSEQ multiplex PCR, and its TCRdb copy is limited to in-frame clones, with some not included. For V, J and clone size, that table is used; D and trimming come from the DNA. Among around 98,000 clones, 70% to 90% were seen once, and the ten largest hold more than 4.5%. The chain couples TRBV6-1 to TRBJ1-6, with D unclear. Sequencing was performed on peripheral blood. This clonotype originated in a man between 65 and 85 years old with acute or convalescent COVID-19. The CDR3 reads CASSEAGLAPLHF. CDR3 coding DNA: TGTGCCAGCAGTGAAGCCGGCTTAGCCCCCCTCCACTTT.